This T cell receptor (beta chain) was identified during a study of regulatory T cells in long-lasting Graves disease. Time point described: newly diagnosed GD, antithyroid drugs for less than 3 months. Extracted PBMC RNA gave rise to the TCR library. Both iRepertoire HTBI primers and Arm-PCR of CDR3 regions were used to build the TCR beta libraries. TCRdb used MiXCR to reprocess the multiplex PCR reads, holding one entry per CDR3 protein. The sample has approximately 230,000 distinct CDR3 sequences, 15% to 20% seen once; the top ten hold approximately 20%. The CDR3 has 11 residues. Trimming stripped 5 bases from V and 4 bases from J, with 3 bases between. The germline V gene has CDR1 SGHNT and CDR2 YENEEA. This clonotype has ten or more counts.

This sample comprised peripheral blood mononuclear cells (PBMCs), obtained at new diagnosis, from a patient treated with antithyroid drugs. The chain is built from TRBV11-3 and TRBJ2-1; D gene ambiguous. The TCR sequence derives from a female donor with Graves disease. The CDR3 sequence is CASSAYNEQFF. CDR3 DNA sequence: TGTGCCAGCAGCGCATACAATGAGCAGTTCTTC.